A single sample is the source of the 13 T cell receptor beta chains below, sequenced in a study of cytomegalovirus exposure and HLA in healthy donors. 13 Jbeta primers and 60 Vbeta primers were used for the PCR. The data were produced by immunoSEQ multiplex PCR, yet TCRdb's version contains in-frame clones alone and is incomplete. The sample table sets out about 39,000 clones. Sequenced sample: PBMCs. The receptors were sampled from a woman between 25 and 40 years old in good health and CMV-seropositive.

This sequence joins TRBV6-5 and TRBJ2-2, with 8 bases fitting TRBD1. Losses at the gene ends were 4 bases for V and 6 bases for J; bases not matched to a gene: 7. CDR1 is MNHEY, CDR2 SVGAGI, per germline. The CDR3 has 15 residues. The CDR3 loop reads CASSSGGVGAGELFF. For the CDR3, the DNA is TGTGCCAGCAGTTCAGGGGGCGTGGGTGCCGGGGAGCTGTTTTTT.

In the case of this clone: One end of the junction fails to match germline, which may point to a read error. The gene calls are TRBV28 and TRBJ2-4, with 15 bases identical to TRBD2. The CDR3 covers 13 residues. Germline loops: CDR1 MDHEN, CDR2 SYDVKM. CDR3 loop: CASSRGTSGGPSF. The CDR3 bases are TGTGCCAGCAGCCGCGGGACTAGCGGGGGGCCCAGCTTC.

V usage is TRBV5-1 and J usage is TRBJ2-7; 9 bases agree with TRBD1. This CDR3 contains 14 residues. The trim removed 3 bases at V and 2 bases at J, leaving 3 bases unmatched. Germline CDR1 is SGHRS and CDR2 is YFSETQ. The CDR3 DNA is TGCGCCAGCAGCTCCCGGGACAGGGCCTACGAGCAGTACTTC. Its translation: CASSSRDRAYEQYF.

The chain employs TRBV20-1 and TRBJ1-2, with no clear D. V gave up 0 bases and J gave up 8 bases, with 7 bases separating them. The length of the CDR3 is 11 residues. CDR1 is DFQATT and CDR2 is SNEGSKA in the germline V gene (reference sequence). The CDR3 DNA follows: TGCAGTGCTAGAGATGGACTGGGCTACACCTTC. Its translation: CSARDGLGYTF.

The chain couples TRBV5-1 to TRBJ1-2; D might be TRBD1 (5 bases). Germline V CDR1 and CDR2: SGHRS, YFSETQ. This CDR3 contains 17 residues. The V end lost 3 bases, the J end lost 0 bases, and 18 bases lay between the germline ends. The CDR3 region has the DNA TGCGCCAGCAGCTACCCCTCTAGGCAGGGCTCTAACTATGGCTACACCTTC. Translation: CASSYPSRQGSNYGYTF.

J is TRBJ1-1 and V is TRBV6-5; D is undetermined. Germline CDR1 is MNHEY and CDR2 is SVGAGI. Trimming took off 2 bases at V and 7 bases at J, with 20 bases between the two ends. The CDR3 totals 16 residues. CDR3 loop: CASSYESANLGSEAFF. CDR3 sequence (DNA): TGTGCCAGCAGTTACGAATCGGCCAACTTAGGGAGTGAAGCTTTCTTT.

The chain has TRBV27 and TRBJ2-7; 9 bases are a match to TRBD2. Germline V lookup: CDR1 MNHEY, CDR2 SMNVEV (reference sequence). The trim removed 4 bases at V and 7 bases at J, leaving 14 bases unmatched. The CDR3 is made up of 16 amino acids. This chain's CDR3 is CASSYGSRGGAGEQYF. Written as DNA, the CDR3 is TGTGCCAGCAGTTACGGTTCACGCGGGGGGGCTGGGGAGCAGTACTTC.

The chain carries TRBV4-2 and TRBJ1-6, with D possibly being TRBD1 (5 bases). Trimming left V 1 base short and J 4 bases short, with 14 bases between. The germline CDR1 and CDR2 sequences are LGHNA and YNFKEQ. This CDR3 spans 17 amino acids. CDR3 bases: TGTGCCAGCAGCCAAGGCGGGGTCAGGGCGTATAATTCACCCCTCCACTTT. Amino acids: CASSQGGVRAYNSPLHF.

The J gene is TRBJ2-1, the V gene TRBV7-9; 15 bases map to TRBD2. The CDR3 is made up of 17 amino acids. Germline CDR1 and CDR2: SEHNR and FQNEAQ (reference sequence). The V segment lost 4 bases and the J segment 10 bases; nucleotides outside the gene matches: 11. CDR3 sequence reads: CASSSPLGLAGGSEQFF. For the CDR3, the DNA is TGTGCCAGCAGCTCGCCCTTGGGACTAGCGGGGGGATCAGAGCAGTTCTTC.

V and J are TRBV6-1 and TRBJ2-1; 8 bases align to TRBD1. Germline values: CDR1 MNHNS, CDR2 SASEGT. Trimming took 5 bases from V and 15 from J; bases not matched to a gene: 12. This CDR3 region has 13 residues. The CDR3 DNA reads TGTGCCAGCAGTTCACGACCTAGGACAGGGACGTTCTTC. Encoded protein: CASSSRPRTGTFF.

The chain employs TRBV2 and TRBJ2-2, with 7 bases matching TRBD2. The V and J ends lost 4 bases and 7 bases, in that order; junction bases with no gene match: 0. This CDR3 has 12 residues. CDR1 is SNHLY and CDR2 is FYNNEI in the germline V gene. The CDR3 sequence: CASSGEGGELFF. CDR3 nucleotide sequence: TGTGCCAGCAGTGGGGAGGGCGGGGAGCTGTTTTTT.

J is TRBJ1-5 and V is TRBV4-1; the D gene is possibly TRBD1 (6 bases). Germline CDR1 MGHRA, CDR2 YSYEKL. The CDR3 is 14 residues long. V was cut by 1 base and J by 7 bases, with 11 bases left in between. For the CDR3, the DNA is TGCGCCAGCAGCCAAGGGCCAGGGGACCAGCCCCAGCATTTT. Translation gives CASSQGPGDQPQHF.

This chain joins TRBV7-6 and TRBJ2-5, with 9 nucleotides matching TRBD2. CDR1 is SGHVS, CDR2 FNYEAQ, per germline. This CDR3 has 16 amino acids. Trimming removed 5 bases from V and 4 bases from J; junction bases left unmatched: 11. CDR3 DNA: TGTGCCAGCAGCCCAATTGGTGGGCGGGGGGGAGAGACCCAGTACTTC. Protein: CASSPIGGRGGETQYF. Supplemented by reference TRBV7-6 and TRBJ2-5, the full variable domain reads GAGVSQSPRYKVTKRGQDVALRCDPISGHVSLYWYRQALGQGPEFLTYFNYEAQQDKSGLPNDRFSAERPEGSISTLTIQRTEQRDSAMYRCASSPIGGRGGETQYFGPGTRLLVL.